What follows are 31 T cell receptor beta chains derived from one specimen sequenced in a study of cytomegalovirus exposure and HLA in healthy donors. Assay used: immunoSEQ multiplex PCR; TCRdb lists only in-frame clones, some missing. In the table there are roughly 150,000 clones, roughly 91% of which are singletons. Material for sequencing was PBMCs. The receptors shown here come from a young man in good health and CMV-seropositive.

The gene calls are TRBV7-9 and TRBJ2-5; D ambiguous. Trimming cost V 4 bases and J 5 bases, with 5 bases left between them. The V gene's germline CDR1 is SEHNR and CDR2 FQNEAQ (reference sequence). This CDR3 contains 11 residues. For the CDR3, the DNA is TGTGCCAGCAGCTGGGCGGAGACCCAGTACTTC. This translates into CASSWAETQYF.

The table lists this clone with a count of one. The rearrangement uses TRBV10-1 and TRBJ2-3; 8 positions match TRBD1. The germline V gene has CDR1 WNHNN and CDR2 SYGVQD (reference sequence). Losses at the gene ends were 6 bases for V and 2 bases for J; bases not matched to a gene: 7. The CDR3 covers 15 residues. CDR3 protein: CASRDREIITDTQYF. CDR3 in DNA: TGCGCCAGCAGGGACAGGGAGATAATCACAGATACGCAGTATTTT.

The chain uses TRBV7-3 and TRBJ2-1, with D possibly TRBD2 on 5 matching bases. The CDR3 spans 15 residues. Germline lookup yields CDR1 SGHTA and CDR2 FQGTGA. Trimming removed 5 bases at V and 5 bases at J, with 16 bases between. The CDR3 coding sequence is TGTGCCAGCAGCCTTGGAGGACCCGGGGACAATGAGCAGTTCTTC. This translates into CASSLGGPGDNEQFF.

This clone was seen a single time. The chain joins TRBV4-1 to TRBJ2-2, with no clear D. With 0 bases removed from V and 5 bases from J, the gap between germline ends came to 13 bases. Germline V gene sequence: CDR1 MGHRA, CDR2 YSYEKL. The CDR3 runs to 16 residues. The CDR3 loop reads CASSQEFLIRTGELFF. The CDR3 bases are TGCGCCAGCAGCCAAGAATTCCTGATCAGGACCGGGGAGCTGTTTTTT.

This clone was seen only once. The chain couples TRBV11-3 to TRBJ2-7; weak D call: TRBD1 (6 bases). Germline V gene sequence: CDR1 SGHNT, CDR2 YENEEA. The length of the CDR3 is 13 residues. The V end was cut by 5 bases, the J end by 5 bases, with 13 bases between. The CDR3 DNA reads as TGTGCCAGCAGCCCGACAGGATTCGACGAGCAGTACTTC. It codes for CASSPTGFDEQYF.

CDR3 loop: CASRPGTDTQYF. The CDR3 DNA follows: TGTGCCAGCCGCCCCGGTACAGATACGCAGTATTTT. The V and J genes are TRBV6-6 and TRBJ2-3; D unresolved. The CDR3 runs to 12 residues. V dropped 8 bases and J dropped 3 bases, with 9 bases sitting between them. From germline, CDR1 is MNHNY and CDR2 SVGAGI (reference sequence).

The genes are TRBV9 and TRBJ2-7; 10 bases agree with TRBD1. Germline CDR1 and CDR2: SGDLS and YYNGEE. The CDR3 length is 15 residues. Trimming at V came to 4 bases and at J to 5 bases, leaving 9 bases not matched to a gene. CDR3 region: CASSPTGQGIHEQYF. CDR3 bases: TGTGCCAGCAGCCCTACGGGACAGGGGATCCACGAGCAGTACTTC.

The rearrangement uses TRBV7-2 and TRBJ2-7, with 9 nucleotides matching TRBD2. The germline V gene has CDR1 SGHTA and CDR2 FQGNSA. The CDR3 runs to 15 residues. Trimming took 3 bases from V and 3 from J; bases not matched to a gene: 6. CDR3 loop: CASSFSSGEFYEQYF. CDR3 nucleotides: TGTGCCAGCAGCTTCTCTAGCGGGGAGTTCTACGAGCAGTACTTC.

The chain recombines TRBV29-1 with TRBJ1-2; a weak D match, TRBD1 (5 bases). CDR1 and CDR2 (germline): SQVTM, ANQGSEA. The length of the CDR3 is 12 residues. Trimming left V 4 bases short and J 4 bases short, with 10 bases between. The CDR3 nucleotides read TGCAGCGTTGGAGGGGAGGGCTATGGCTACACCTTC. Translating gives CSVGGEGYGYTF.

The chain has TRBV6-5 and TRBJ2-2; 8 positions match TRBD1. CDR3 length: 16 amino acids. After removal of 4 bases from V and 3 bases from J, the junction contained 7 bases not matched to a gene. In germline, CDR1 is MNHEY, CDR2 SVGAGI. The CDR3: CASSSLGQGYTGELFF. CDR3 in DNA: TGTGCCAGCAGTTCCCTTGGACAGGGATACACCGGGGAGCTGTTTTTT.

The chain links TRBV7-2 to TRBJ2-5; D uncertain. Germline V gives CDR1 SGHTA, CDR2 FQGNSA. CDR3 length equals 14 residues. Trimming pared 1 base from V and 1 base from J, leaving 7 bases between. CDR3 region: CASSLGRVQETQYF. As DNA, the CDR3 is TGTGCCAGCAGCTTAGGTAGAGTCCAAGAGACCCAGTACTTC.

This rearrangement joins TRBV11-2 to TRBJ1-2; 8 nucleotides agree with TRBD1. J lost 6 bases, V lost 0 bases, and 3 bases had no gene match. Germline CDR1 reads SGHAT; CDR2 reads FQNNGV. This CDR3 comprises 14 residues. The CDR3 here is CASSLDRGQDGYTF. In DNA, the CDR3 is TGTGCCAGCAGCTTAGACAGGGGGCAAGATGGCTACACCTTC.

The chain joins TRBV5-1 to TRBJ2-7; D perhaps matches TRBD1 (5 bases). Between the trimmed V and J ends, which lost 0 bases and 0 bases, there was a span of 7 bases. Germline V CDR1 and CDR2: SGHRS, YFSETQ. The CDR3 spans 14 residues. DNA of the CDR3: TGCGCCAGCAGCTTGGACAGGAGCTCCTACGAGCAGTACTTC. Translation: CASSLDRSSYEQYF.

The genes are TRBV9 and TRBJ2-7, with TRBD2 matching over 9 bases. The germline CDR1 and CDR2 sequences are SGDLS and YYNGEE. Unmatched junction bases numbered 29, after V lost 4 bases and J lost 0 bases. The CDR3 runs to 23 residues. CDR3 sequence (DNA): TGTGCCAGCAGCTTGAGGGAGACAAGAGAACTAGCGGGTCTATCCCAATACTCCTACGAGCAGTACTTC. Residues: CASSLRETRELAGLSQYSYEQYF.

The chain combines TRBV2 with TRBJ2-5; 11 nucleotides align to TRBD1. With 4 bases clipped from V and 4 bases from J, the junction kept 2 bases outside the gene matches. The CDR3 has 14 residues. Looked up from germline, CDR1 is SNHLY and CDR2 is FYNNEI. The CDR3 reads CASSGGTGGETQYF. The CDR3 DNA reads TGTGCCAGCAGTGGTGGGACAGGGGGAGAGACCCAGTACTTC.

Only a few counts were recorded for this clone. The chain uses TRBV7-3 and TRBJ2-5, with TRBD2 identical over 12 bases. This CDR3 contains 14 residues. With 4 bases clipped from V and 4 bases from J, the junction kept 1 base outside the gene matches. Germline values: CDR1 SGHTA, CDR2 FQGTGA. In nucleotides, the CDR3 is TGTGCCAGCAGCTCGGGACTAGCGGGAGAGACCCAGTACTTC. Protein product: CASSSGLAGETQYF. The entire variable domain, with the rest obtained from reference TRBV7-3 and TRBJ2-5, is as follows: GAGVSQTPSNKVTEKGKYVELRCDPISGHTALYWYRQSLGQGPEFLIYFQGTGAADDSGLPNDRFFAVRPEGSVSTLKIQRTERGDSAVYLCASSSGLAGETQYFGPGTRLLVL.

This chain uses TRBV7-6 with TRBJ2-7, with D perhaps matching TRBD2 (6 bases). Trimming took off 1 base at V and 4 bases at J, with 17 bases between the two ends. Germline CDR1 and CDR2: SGHVS and FNYEAQ. CDR3 size: 16 residues. CDR3 sequence: CASSLGDVGGRYEQYF. The CDR3, as DNA: TGTGCCAGCAGCTTAGGGGATGTGGGGGGTAGGTACGAGCAGTACTTC.

V usage is TRBV7-9 and J usage is TRBJ1-2; D is ambiguous. This CDR3 region has 15 residues. The germline V and J ends were trimmed by 1 base and 4 bases, with 13 bases remaining between them. Germline assignment: CDR1 SEHNR and CDR2 FQNEAQ (reference sequence). Here the CDR3 reads CASSLGVEQTYGYTF. The CDR3 DNA is TGTGCCAGCAGCTTAGGGGTCGAACAGACCTATGGCTACACCTTC.

For the CDR3, the DNA is TGTGCCAGCAGAGGGGGAGGGACTTTCTACGAGCAGTACTTC. It yields the protein CASRGGGTFYEQYF. The rearrangement uses TRBV27 and TRBJ2-7, with TRBD2 as a possible D gene (7 bases). The V end lost 6 bases, the J end lost 3 bases, and 15 bases lay between the germline ends. This CDR3 spans 14 amino acids. The germline CDR1 and CDR2 sequences are MNHEY and SMNVEV (reference sequence).

The rearrangement links TRBV14 to TRBJ2-1, with 7 bases aligning to TRBD2. Losses at the gene ends were 4 bases for V and 4 bases for J; bases not matched to a gene: 10. This CDR3 has 16 residues. From germline, CDR1 is SGHDN and CDR2 FVKESK. CDR3 residues: CASSPIWAGEYNEQFF. DNA for the CDR3: TGTGCCAGCAGCCCTATATGGGCGGGAGAGTACAATGAGCAGTTCTTC.

The rearrangement uses TRBV6-5 and TRBJ2-7; D perhaps matches TRBD2 (6 bases). CDR1 is MNHEY and CDR2 is SVGAGI in the germline V gene. V was cut by 8 bases and J by 2 bases, with 10 bases left in between. The CDR3 consists of 12 residues. CDR3 protein: CASWEDAYEQYF. The DNA for the CDR3 is TGTGCCAGCTGGGAGGATGCCTACGAGCAGTACTTC.

The gene calls are TRBV7-6 and TRBJ2-3; D is undetermined. The CDR3 contains 13 residues. With 1 base removed from V and 1 base from J, the gap between germline ends came to 3 bases. Germline V gives CDR1 SGHVS, CDR2 FNYEAQ. CDR3 loop: CASSLGGTDTQYF. The CDR3 DNA reads TGTGCCAGCAGCTTAGGCGGCACAGATACGCAGTATTTT. Using reference TRBV7-6 and TRBJ2-3 for the parts outside the CDR3, the full variable domain is GAGVSQSPRYKVTKRGQDVALRCDPISGHVSLYWYRQALGQGPEFLTYFNYEAQQDKSGLPNDRFSAERPEGSISTLTIQRTEQRDSAMYRCASSLGGTDTQYFGPGTRLTVL.

The chain is built from TRBV6-1 and TRBJ1-2, with D unclear. The V gene lost 8 bases and the J gene lost 2 bases, with 15 bases spanning the gap. The V gene's germline CDR1 is MNHNS and CDR2 SASEGT. The CDR3 sequence is 14 residues long. The CDR3 here is CASLVFGGNYGYTF. CDR3 nucleotides: TGTGCCAGCCTAGTTTTTGGAGGGAACTATGGCTACACCTTC.

The genes are TRBV5-1 and TRBJ1-1; TRBD1 aligns across 7 bases. CDR1 is SGHRS, CDR2 YFSETQ, per germline. Germline trimming cut 4 bases from V and 5 bases from J; bases unmatched to any gene: 5. The CDR3 covers 13 residues. CDR3 nucleotides: TGCGCCAGCAGCCTCGGGACAGTAACTGAAGCTTTCTTT. Translating gives CASSLGTVTEAFF.

This CDR3 reads CAWGKGAEAFF. The CDR3 coding sequence is TGTGCCTGGGGAAAGGGGGCTGAAGCTTTCTTT. The chain is built from TRBV30 and TRBJ1-1; possibly TRBD1 for D (6 bases). V was pared by 5 bases and J by 6 bases, with 10 bases between. This CDR3 region has 11 residues. Germline values: CDR1 GTSNPN, CDR2 SVGIG (reference sequence).

The CDR3, as DNA: TGTGCCAGCTCCCTCAGCGTCAGCGGCGTTGAAAAACTGTTTTTT. Protein sequence: CASSLSVSGVEKLFF. The chain employs TRBV18 and TRBJ1-4; no firm D call. Trimming shortened V by 6 bases and J by 7 bases, and 18 bases separated the two germline ends. Germline assignment: CDR1 KGHSH and CDR2 LQKENI. The CDR3 length is 15 residues.

The chain uses TRBV11-3 and TRBJ2-7; TRBD1 aligns across 8 bases. V lost 5 bases, J lost 2 bases, and 8 bases stayed unmatched. The CDR3 is 15 amino acids. CDR1 SGHNT and CDR2 YENEEA come from the germline V gene. As DNA, the CDR3 is TGTGCCAGCAGCAAGACCGGGACAGGCCCCTACGAGCAGTACTTC. Its translation is CASSKTGTGPYEQYF.

The V gene is TRBV18, the J gene TRBJ2-7; TRBD2 might be the D (6 bases). The germline V gene has CDR1 KGHSH and CDR2 LQKENI. Trimming stripped 5 bases from V and 0 bases from J, with 14 bases between. This CDR3 is 15 amino acids long. CDR3 nucleotide sequence: TGTGCCAGCTCATCCCGCGGGGAATTCTCCTACGAGCAGTACTTC. Amino acid sequence: CASSSRGEFSYEQYF.

This rearrangement joins TRBV7-9 to TRBJ2-7; D is unclear. With 4 bases removed from V and 6 bases from J, the gap between germline ends came to 10 bases. Germline V gene sequence: CDR1 SEHNR, CDR2 FQNEAQ (reference sequence). This CDR3 contains 12 residues. The CDR3 nucleotides are TGTGCCAGCAGCTCCGACACGACCGAGCAGTACTTC. This encodes CASSSDTTEQYF.

The J gene is TRBJ2-7, the V gene TRBV2; D is possibly TRBD1 (5 bases). The CDR3 consists of 14 residues. V lost 5 bases to trimming and J lost 2 bases, with 13 bases between them. Germline V gene lookup returns CDR1 SNHLY and CDR2 FYNNEI. The CDR3 spells CASSIVRQTYEQYF. The CDR3 DNA reads as TGTGCCAGCAGTATCGTCAGACAGACCTACGAGCAGTACTTC.

The chain combines TRBV7-9 with TRBJ2-7; 9 bases align to TRBD1. CDR1 is SEHNR, CDR2 FQNEAQ, per germline (reference sequence). This CDR3 region has 15 residues. V lost 4 bases to trimming and J lost 3 bases; unmatched junction nucleotides: 7. The DNA of the CDR3 is TGTGCCAGCAGCTCTGGACAGGGGCTGCGCTACGAGCAGTACTTC. It codes for CASSSGQGLRYEQYF.